Below, 32 T cell receptor beta chains from the same sample are listed, as sequenced in a study of T cell repertoires in cytomegalovirus infection. TCRdb analysed the reads with MiXCR anew, one entry per CDR3 protein. The sample includes hundreds of thousands of distinct CDR3 sequences, roughly 30% seen only once; the top ten take over 13%. Their specific antigens are unknown. The sample consisted of cultured CD8+ T cells from PBMCs, taken from culture after CMV antigen stimulation. Every receptor here comes from a human donor in good health (CMV status not recorded). Some clones in this sample may be carry-over from other donors' samples.

The chain links TRBV11-2 to TRBJ2-7; 8 bases map to TRBD1. Germline CDR1 SGHAT, CDR2 FQNNGV. The CDR3 runs 14 residues. Losses at the gene ends were 5 bases for V and 4 bases for J; bases not matched to a gene: 7. Here the CDR3 DNA reads TGTGCCAGCAGCAGGACAGGGAACAGGTACGAGCAGTACTTC. It encodes CASSRTGNRYEQYF.

A few counts support this clonotype. The V and J genes are TRBV7-2 and TRBJ1-6; D is perhaps TRBD1 (5 bases). The CDR3 spans 16 residues. V dropped 1 base and J dropped 7 bases, with 14 bases sitting between them. Germline CDR1 reads SGHTA; CDR2 reads FQGNSA. CDR3 DNA sequence: TGTGCCAGCAGCTTAGGGTTGGGACGGACAAATTCACCCCTCCACTTT. Protein sequence: CASSLGLGRTNSPLHF.

This clonotype came up many times. The V call is TRBV10-3, the J call TRBJ2-1; tentatively, D is TRBD2 (6 bases). The CDR3 sequence is 15 residues long. Trimming took 0 bases from V and 7 from J, leaving 13 bases between them. Germline CDR1 ENHRY, CDR2 SYGVKD. The CDR3 loop reads CAISESVGGNNEQFF. CDR3 nucleotides: TGTGCCATCAGTGAGTCGGTGGGAGGAAATAATGAGCAGTTCTTC.

The chain employs TRBV19 and TRBJ1-2; weak D call: TRBD1 (5 bases). Germline V CDR1 and CDR2: LNHDA, SQIVND (reference sequence). CDR3 size: 12 residues. Trimming left V 8 bases short and J 4 bases short, with 11 bases between. This CDR3 is CASLDSSYGYTF. CDR3 sequence (DNA): TGTGCCAGTCTCGACAGTAGCTATGGCTACACCTTC.

Regarding this clonotype: Since a much larger clone is just one base distant, this may be a read error. V and J are TRBV7-9 and TRBJ1-5; 10 positions match TRBD1. The CDR3 has 14 residues. Trimming removed 10 bases from V and 5 bases from J; junction bases left unmatched: 8. Germline loops: CDR1 SEHNR, CDR2 FQNEAQ (reference sequence). CDR3 in DNA: TGTGCCAACAGTGGGGGACAGGGGCATCAGCCCCAGCATTTT. Encoded protein: CANSGGQGHQPQHF. The full variable domain, in which reference TRBV7-9 and TRBJ1-5 provide the parts outside the CDR3, is DTGVSQNPRHKITKRGQNVTFRCDPISEHNRLYWYRQTLGQGPEFLTYFQNEAQLEKSRLLSDRFSAERPKGSFSTLEIQRTEQGDSAMYLCANSGGQGHQPQHFGDGTRLSIL.

To note about this clonotype: One base away lies a much larger clone, so this may be a sequencing read error. This chain joins TRBV12-3 or TRBV12-4 and TRBJ1-1; the D is unclear. V was trimmed by 11 bases and J by 11 bases, leaving 21 bases between them. The CDR3 covers 12 residues. The CDR3 loop reads CAGISEGSEAFF. CDR3 nucleotide sequence: TGTGCCGGCATTTCAGAGGGATCCGAGGCTTTCTTT.

This clonotype appeared many times. The rearrangement joins TRBV7-2 to TRBJ2-5; TRBD1 matches at 9 bases. The CDR3 totals 17 residues. The V and J ends lost 0 bases and 5 bases, in that order; junction bases with no gene match: 10. Germline CDR1 reads SGHTA; CDR2 reads FQGNSA. The CDR3 loop is CASSLAHGQGLYETQYF. The CDR3 nucleotides read TGTGCCAGCAGCTTAGCCCATGGACAGGGGCTATATGAGACCCAGTACTTC.

This clonotype was seen more than once but under ten times. The V gene is TRBV7-6, the J gene TRBJ2-3; TRBD2 agrees at 9 bases. CDR3 length: 17 amino acids. After removal of 4 bases from V and 3 bases from J, the junction contained 11 bases not matched to a gene. Germline values: CDR1 SGHVS, CDR2 FNYEAQ. In DNA form, the CDR3 reads TGTGCCAGCAGCTCAGGGTTGACTAGCGGAAAGACAGATACGCAGTATTTT. It specifies CASSSGLTSGKTDTQYF.

The chain employs TRBV6-1 and TRBJ1-5, with D maybe TRBD1 (5 bases). Trimming left V 5 bases short and J 0 bases short, with 11 bases between. Germline V lookup: CDR1 MNHNS, CDR2 SASEGT. The CDR3 loop spans 15 amino acids. The CDR3 sequence is CASSKGRYSNQPQHF. The CDR3 DNA reads as TGTGCCAGCAGTAAGGGGCGCTATAGCAATCAGCCCCAGCATTTT.

The chain carries TRBV7-9 and TRBJ2-3; 11 nucleotides line up with TRBD2. The CDR3 length is 19 residues. CDR1 and CDR2 from the germline V gene are SEHNR and FQNEAQ (reference sequence). Trimming at V came to 6 bases and at J to 3 bases, leaving 17 bases not matched to a gene. The CDR3 reads CASSSEGTSGYKETDTQYF. The CDR3 region has the DNA TGTGCCAGCAGTTCTGAAGGGACTAGCGGTTATAAGGAAACAGATACGCAGTATTTT.

This clonotype was counted between two and nine times. The chain combines TRBV2 with TRBJ1-1; D unclear. Trimming took 8 bases from V and 11 from J, leaving 12 bases between them. This CDR3 spans 10 amino acids. In germline, CDR1 is SNHLY, CDR2 FYNNEI. CDR3 bases: TGTGCCAGCGAAGGTAGGGTGGCTTTCTTT. It codes for CASEGRVAFF.

As for this clonotype: A much larger clone is a single base away; this may be a read error. The chain recombines TRBV7-6 with TRBJ2-1, with a tentative D call TRBD2 (6 bases). The CDR3 sequence is 18 residues long. Germline loops: CDR1 SGHVS, CDR2 FNYEAQ. Between the trimmed V and J ends, which lost 1 base and 3 bases, there was a span of 19 bases. The CDR3 here is CASSLVEGQWGDYNEQFF. CDR3 DNA sequence: TGTGCCAGCAGCTTAGTGGAGGGCCAGTGGGGCGACTACAATGAGCAGTTCTTC.

V is TRBV29-1 and J is TRBJ2-7, with D possibly TRBD2 on 6 matching bases. This CDR3 has 12 residues. Germline loops: CDR1 SQVTM, CDR2 ANQGSEA. The ends were cut back, 6 bases at V and 7 bases at J, with 16 bases in the middle. The CDR3 sequence: CSVELASVEQYF. Here the CDR3 DNA reads TGCAGCGTGGAGCTAGCGTCGGTAGAGCAGTACTTC.

The V call is TRBV20-1, the J call TRBJ1-6, with a tentative D call TRBD1 (6 bases). CDR1 is DFQATT, CDR2 SNEGSKA, per germline (reference sequence). Trimming stripped 6 bases from V and 6 bases from J, with 15 bases between. The CDR3 spans 14 residues. CDR3 loop: CSAQYRDTNSPLHF. The CDR3 nucleotides read TGCAGTGCGCAGTACCGGGACACTAATTCACCCCTCCACTTT.

This clonotype was seen a handful of times. The chain is built from TRBV11-1 and TRBJ1-1, with unresolved D. The CDR3 totals 14 residues. CDR1 SGHAT and CDR2 FQDESV come from the germline V gene (reference sequence). Trimming removed 2 bases from V and 4 bases from J, with 11 bases in between. In DNA, the CDR3 is TGTGCCAGCAGCTTATCCAGAGGGTTCACTGAAGCTTTCTTT. Its protein product is CASSLSRGFTEAFF. Based on the CDR3 plus reference TRBV11-1 and TRBJ1-1, the full variable domain is EAEVAQSPRYKITEKSQAVAFWCDPISGHATLYWYRQILGQGPELLVQFQDESVVDDSQLPKDRFSAERLKGVDSTLKIQPAELGDSAMYLCASSLSRGFTEAFFGQGTRLTVV.

The rearrangement links TRBV27 to TRBJ1-5; 9 bases match TRBD1. The CDR3 runs to 15 residues. Germline-derived CDR1 and CDR2 are MNHEY and SMNVEV (reference sequence). J was trimmed by 0 bases and V by 5 bases; bases with no gene match: 2. The CDR3 reads CASSDRGASNQPQHF. The DNA of the CDR3 is TGTGCCAGCAGTGACAGGGGGGCTAGCAATCAGCCCCAGCATTTT.

V gene TRBV6-5 combines with J gene TRBJ1-4; tentative D call: TRBD1 (6 bases). Germline values: CDR1 MNHEY, CDR2 SVGAGI. V lost 6 bases, J lost 4 bases, and 12 bases lay in between. The CDR3 spans 14 residues. The CDR3 DNA reads as TGTGCCAGCAGCGTGGACAGATATAATGAAAAACTGTTTTTT. Amino acid sequence: CASSVDRYNEKLFF.

This clonotype has ten or more counts. CDR3 in amino acids: CASSVRGARQPQHF. The CDR3 nucleotides are TGTGCCAGTAGCGTCAGGGGAGCGAGGCAGCCCCAGCATTTT. The chain employs TRBV19 and TRBJ1-5; D is perhaps TRBD1 (6 bases). The germline gives CDR1 LNHDA, CDR2 SQIVND (reference sequence). The CDR3 is 14 amino acids. The V end was cut by 6 bases, the J end by 7 bases, with 16 bases between. The whole variable domain, remainder taken from reference TRBV19 and TRBJ1-5, is DGGITQSPKYLFRKEGQNVTLSCEQNLNHDAMYWYRQDPGQGLRLIYYSQIVNDFQKGDIAEGYSVSREKKESFPLTVTSAQKNPTAFYLCASSVRGARQPQHFGDGTRLSIL.

This clonotype was seen just once. This chain connects TRBV7-9 to TRBJ2-1; D is perhaps TRBD2 (6 bases). V was pared by 5 bases and J by 2 bases, with 13 bases between. This CDR3 contains 15 residues. Germline V gene data show CDR1 as SEHNR and CDR2 as FQNEAQ (reference sequence). For the CDR3, the DNA is TGTGCCAGCAGCAACGAGGAGGGTGCCTACAATGAGCAGTTCTTC. It yields the protein CASSNEEGAYNEQFF.

In the case of this clonotype: No conserved phenylalanine or tryptophan ends this CDR3, so it is likely a read error. This sequence joins TRBV19 and TRBJ2-1; a possible D gene is TRBD2 (5 bases). This CDR3 contains 14 residues. CDR1 is LNHDA, CDR2 SQIVND, per germline (reference sequence). V lost 6 bases to trimming and J lost 0 bases, with 9 bases between them. CDR3 sequence: CASSERSSYNEQFS. The CDR3 coding sequence is TGTGCCAGTAGCGAGCGGAGCTCCTACAATGAGCAGTTCTCC.

This clonotype was observed once. V gene TRBV11-2 combines with J gene TRBJ2-7; 8 bases fit TRBD1. This CDR3 comprises 13 residues. The J segment lost 7 bases and the V segment lost 3 bases, leaving 5 bases of the junction unmatched. CDR1 is SGHAT, CDR2 FQNNGV, per germline. CDR3 residues: CASSFRQGKEQYV. The CDR3 DNA sequence: TGTGCCAGCAGCTTCAGACAGGGGAAGGAGCAGTACGTC.

The gene calls are TRBV7-9 and TRBJ2-5, with TRBD1 as a possible D gene (6 bases). The CDR3 consists of 12 residues. Germline values: CDR1 SEHNR, CDR2 FQNEAQ (reference sequence). V was cut by 4 bases and J by 5 bases, with 8 bases left in between. CDR3 amino acids: CASSYRDETQYF. DNA for the CDR3: TGTGCCAGCAGCTACAGGGATGAGACCCAGTACTTC.

This clonotype was observed at least ten times. This chain links TRBV12-3 or TRBV12-4 with TRBJ1-2, with D perhaps TRBD1 (5 bases). Trimming removed 8 bases from V and 1 base from J, with 11 bases in between. CDR3 size: 13 residues. CDR3 in DNA: TGTGCCAGCGGCGGGGGGGTTAACTATGGCTACACCTTC. It is translated as CASGGGVNYGYTF.

The chain employs TRBV20-1 and TRBJ2-4, with 10 bases that match TRBD2. The CDR3 has 16 amino acids. Germline V CDR1 and CDR2: DFQATT, SNEGSKA (reference sequence). With 3 bases clipped from V and 2 bases from J, the junction kept 7 bases outside the gene matches. CDR3 in amino acids: CSARDTSGETKNIQYF. The CDR3 bases are TGCAGTGCTAGGGATACTAGCGGGGAAACCAAAAACATTCAGTACTTC.

This clonotype has a count of ten or more. The CDR3 reads CASGISGNTIYF. In DNA form, the CDR3 reads TGTGCCAGCGGAATATCTGGAAACACCATATATTTT. The genes are TRBV27 and TRBJ1-3, with unresolved D. The CDR3 spans 12 residues. Germline V gene data show CDR1 as MNHEY and CDR2 as SMNVEV (reference sequence). V lost 8 bases and J 1 base, leaving 6 bases between the germline ends.

This clonotype was picked up one time. The gene calls are TRBV10-2 and TRBJ2-7, with D maybe TRBD1 (5 bases). This CDR3 spans 14 amino acids. The V end lost 7 bases, the J end lost 3 bases, and 16 bases lay between the germline ends. Germline V CDR1 and CDR2: WSHSY, SAAADI. CDR3: CASTDSPTNYEQYV. Here the CDR3 DNA reads TGCGCCAGCACCGACAGTCCTACGAACTACGAGCAGTACGTC.

This chain connects TRBV28 to TRBJ2-3; the D is unclear. Germline values: CDR1 MDHEN, CDR2 SYDVKM. The CDR3 is 14 residues long. Trimming removed 7 bases from V and 1 base from J, with 12 bases in between. CDR3 loop: CASMSSTGTDTQYF. The DNA of the CDR3 is TGTGCCAGCATGTCATCCACGGGCACAGATACGCAGTATTTT.

This clonotype was seen a handful of times. V and J are TRBV7-9 and TRBJ1-1; possibly TRBD1 for D (6 bases). This CDR3 is built from 14 residues. The germline CDR1 and CDR2 sequences are SEHNR and FQNEAQ (reference sequence). Trimming pared 6 bases from V and 7 bases from J, leaving 18 bases between. The CDR3 region is CASREGVGHVEAFF. The CDR3 DNA reads as TGTGCCAGCAGGGAAGGGGTGGGACATGTTGAAGCTTTCTTT.

With regard to this clonotype: A much bigger clone sits one base away, suggesting this may be a read error. This rearrangement joins TRBV7-6 to TRBJ2-7; TRBD2 agrees at 15 bases. The CDR3 loop spans 15 amino acids. From germline, CDR1 is SGHVS and CDR2 FNYEAQ. The V gene end was trimmed by 5 bases and the J gene end by 5 bases; junction bases not matched to a gene: 4. CDR3 sequence: CASSPGTSGGNEQYF. The DNA for the CDR3 is TGTGCCAGCAGCCCGGGGACTAGCGGGGGGAACGAGCAGTACTTC. The variable domain in full, completed from reference TRBV7-6 and TRBJ2-7, reads GAGVSQSPRYKVTKRGQDVALRCDPISGHVSLYWYRQALGQGPEFLTYFNYEAQQDKSGLPNDRFSAERPEGSISTLTIQRTEQRDSAMYRCASSPGTSGGNEQYFGPGTRLTVT.

The V call is TRBV7-9, the J call TRBJ2-7, with D possibly being TRBD1 or TRBD2 (5 bases each). CDR3 length: 17 amino acids. Trimming removed 5 bases from V and 3 bases from J, with 23 bases in between. From germline, CDR1 is SEHNR and CDR2 FQNEAQ (reference sequence). CDR3 sequence reads: CASSTDGNGGPDYEQYV. CDR3 nucleotides: TGTGCCAGCAGCACGGACGGGAATGGGGGACCGGACTACGAGCAGTACGTC.

The chain joins TRBV4-1 to TRBJ2-1, with 11 bases aligning to TRBD2. The germline gives CDR1 MGHRA, CDR2 YSYEKL. V lost 5 bases, J lost 10 bases, and 10 bases stayed unmatched. The CDR3 spans 15 residues. CDR3 nucleotide sequence: TGCGCCAGCAGCTACGGGACTAGCGGAGCGGAAGAGCAGTTCTTC. Translation gives CASSYGTSGAEEQFF.

This clonotype has ten or more counts. The V and J genes are TRBV7-9 and TRBJ2-2; no firm D call. V lost 1 base to trimming and J lost 1 base, with 4 bases between them. This CDR3 has 14 residues. CDR1 is SEHNR, CDR2 FQNEAQ, per germline (reference sequence). The CDR3 protein is CASSLEQNTGELFF. The CDR3 DNA reads TGTGCCAGCAGCTTAGAACAGAACACCGGGGAGCTGTTTTTT. The variable domain in full, with the rest retrieved from reference TRBV7-9 and TRBJ2-2, is DTGVSQNPRHKITKRGQNVTFRCDPISEHNRLYWYRQTLGQGPEFLTYFQNEAQLEKSRLLSDRFSAERPKGSFSTLEIQRTEQGDSAMYLCASSLEQNTGELFFGEGSRLTVL.